The present TCR beta chain was sequenced within a study of Ad26.COV2.S vaccination and SARS-CoV-2 variants. Broader study findings: Breadth of non-spike TCRs did not differ between vaccinees and placebo recipients. Vaccinated individuals (as opposed to placebo recipients) had higher spike-specific TCR breadth. Substantial breadth in spike-specific CD8+ and CD4+ T cell responses was reportedly seen after vaccination.

The table came from immunoSEQ multiplex PCR; TCRdb's copy has only in-frame clones and leaves some out. The sample has fewer than 150,000 clones; 75% to 90% are singletons. A word on this clone: Its antigen is unidentified.

The sequenced sample was peripheral blood, obtained after recovery from COVID-19. This TCR was recovered from a human donor who had recovered from COVID-19.

CDR3 amino acids: CASSQVPTATTGELFF. CDR3 coding DNA: TGCGCCAGCAGCCAAGTCCCCACGGCCACCACCGGGGAGCTGTTTTTT. The chain combines TRBV4-3 with TRBJ2-2; D unresolved. In germline, CDR1 is LGHNA, CDR2 YSLEER. Between the trimmed V and J ends, which lost 1 base and 4 bases, there was a span of 13 bases. There are 16 residues in the CDR3.